This passage covers 12 T cell receptor beta chains from one sample sequenced in a study of cytomegalovirus exposure and HLA in healthy donors. Researchers ran the PCR with 60 Vbeta and 13 Jbeta primers. Data came from immunoSEQ multiplex PCR; TCRdb stores just in-frame clones and leaves some out. The sample carries approximately 160,000 clones, 80% recorded once. Sequenced input: PBMCs. All receptors come from a woman between 50 and 59 years old in good health and CMV-seropositive.

There are a few counts of this clone. V usage is TRBV19 and J usage is TRBJ1-5; D perhaps matches TRBD1 (5 bases). Germline V gene data show CDR1 as LNHDA and CDR2 as SQIVND (reference sequence). The CDR3 loop spans 14 amino acids. V dropped 2 bases and J dropped 4 bases, with 9 bases sitting between them. The CDR3 bases are TGTGCCAGTAGTATATTGGGGGGGAATCAGCCCCAGCATTTT. This sequence encodes CASSILGGNQPQHF.

The rearrangement joins TRBV10-3 to TRBJ1-5, with TRBD1 as a possible D gene (5 bases). The V end was cut by 4 bases, the J end by 1 base, with 8 bases between. The CDR3 is made up of 14 amino acids. In germline, CDR1 is ENHRY, CDR2 SYGVKD. The CDR3 region has the DNA TGTGCCATCAGTGCAGGGTTAAGCAATCAGCCCCAGCATTTT. It yields the protein CAISAGLSNQPQHF.

This clone has only one observation. V usage is TRBV19 and J usage is TRBJ2-7, with TRBD1 matching over 7 bases. This CDR3 contains 14 residues. Trimming removed 1 base from V and 7 bases from J; junction bases left unmatched: 7. Looked up from germline, CDR1 is LNHDA and CDR2 is SQIVND (reference sequence). This CDR3 is CASSIGQGSLEQYF. CDR3 nucleotide sequence: TGTGCCAGTAGTATAGGACAGGGAAGCCTGGAGCAGTACTTC.

The V call is TRBV5-1, the J call TRBJ2-3; D might be TRBD2 (6 bases). V lost 10 bases, J lost 0 bases, and 15 bases lay in between. From germline, CDR1 is SGHRS and CDR2 YFSETQ. There are 14 residues in the CDR3. The CDR3 DNA reads as TGCGCCTGCCGGGAGAGCCCGAGCACAGATACGCAGTATTTT. The encoded protein is CACRESPSTDTQYF.

J is TRBJ2-3 and V is TRBV11-3, with a tentative D call TRBD2 (6 bases). Germline V lookup: CDR1 SGHNT, CDR2 YENEEA. The CDR3 covers 13 residues. Trimming pared 8 bases from V and 5 bases from J, leaving 14 bases between. The CDR3 coding sequence is TGTGCCAGCGGGGGAGGAGGGAGAGATACGCAGTATTTT. Amino acid sequence: CASGGGGRDTQYF.

V usage is TRBV7-9 and J usage is TRBJ1-2; the match to TRBD1 covers 8 bases. The CDR3 totals 15 residues. J gave up 10 bases and V 4 bases, and 14 bases lay outside the gene matches. Germline CDR1 and CDR2: SEHNR and FQNEAQ (reference sequence). CDR3 amino acids: CASSSNRGQDRTYTF. For the CDR3, the DNA is TGTGCCAGCAGCTCTAACAGGGGACAGGACAGGACCTACACCTTC. Looking up the rest from reference TRBV7-9 and TRBJ1-2 gives the full variable domain: DTGVSQNPRHKITKRGQNVTFRCDPISEHNRLYWYRQTLGQGPEFLTYFQNEAQLEKSRLLSDRFSAERPKGSFSTLEIQRTEQGDSAMYLCASSSNRGQDRTYTFGSGTRLTVV.

This chain uses TRBV28 with TRBJ1-2, with TRBD1 as a possible D gene (5 bases). In germline, CDR1 is MDHEN, CDR2 SYDVKM. There are 12 residues in the CDR3. Between the trimmed V and J ends, which lost 11 bases and 4 bases, there was a span of 14 bases. The CDR3 is CAASQEIYGYTF. The CDR3 bases are TGTGCCGCATCACAGGAGATCTATGGCTACACCTTC.

The chain recombines TRBV10-3 with TRBJ2-3; D gene uncertain. The CDR3 covers 13 residues. Germline V gene sequence: CDR1 ENHRY, CDR2 SYGVKD. The V and J ends lost 7 bases and 5 bases respectively, with 13 bases between them. CDR3 region: CAIMTTARDTQYF. CDR3 DNA: TGTGCCATCATGACCACAGCAAGAGATACGCAGTATTTT.

CDR3 sequence (DNA): TGCGCCAGCAGCCAAGAGGGGGGACAGACCTATGGCTACACCTTC. Amino acid sequence: CASSQEGGQTYGYTF. The chain carries TRBV4-1 and TRBJ1-2; 7 nucleotides agree with TRBD1. The V segment lost 0 bases and the J segment 4 bases; nucleotides outside the gene matches: 5. Germline V lookup: CDR1 MGHRA, CDR2 YSYEKL. This CDR3 comprises 15 residues.

This chain joins TRBV10-1 and TRBJ2-1, with 7 bases matching TRBD2. J lost 7 bases, V lost 5 bases, and 5 bases had no gene match. This CDR3 is built from 13 residues. The germline V gene encodes CDR1 WNHNN and CDR2 SYGVQD (reference sequence). CDR3: CASSRDYRNEQFF. CDR3 in DNA: TGCGCCAGCAGTAGGGACTACCGGAATGAGCAGTTCTTC.

This clone was detected only a few times. V is TRBV12-5 and J is TRBJ1-1, with 7 nucleotides matching TRBD1. Per germline, CDR1 LGHNT and CDR2 FRNRAP. CDR3 length equals 14 residues. With V trimmed by 1 base and J by 2 bases, 1 base remained unmatched. The CDR3 DNA reads as TGTGCTAGTGGTTTGGGACAGGGCAACACTGAAGCTTTCTTT. It encodes CASGLGQGNTEAFF.

In regard to this clone: The junction differs from germline at one of its ends, possibly a read error. Additional DNA sequences in this sample encode the identical CDR3. The chain couples TRBV7-9 to TRBJ1-5; TRBD1 matches 8 bases. This CDR3 has 15 amino acids. CDR1 and CDR2 from the germline V gene are SEHNR and FQNEAQ (reference sequence). CDR3 nucleotides: TGTGCCAGCAGTTTAGGACAGGGTCTCAATCAGCCCCAGCATTTT. Its translation is CASSLGQGLNQPQHF. Based on the CDR3 plus reference TRBV7-9 and TRBJ1-5, the full variable domain is DTGVSQNPRHKITKRGQNVTFRCDPISEHNRLYWYRQTLGQGPEFLTYFQNEAQLEKSRLLSDRFSAERPKGSFSTLEIQRTEQGDSAMYLCASSLGQGLNQPQHFGDGTRLSIL.